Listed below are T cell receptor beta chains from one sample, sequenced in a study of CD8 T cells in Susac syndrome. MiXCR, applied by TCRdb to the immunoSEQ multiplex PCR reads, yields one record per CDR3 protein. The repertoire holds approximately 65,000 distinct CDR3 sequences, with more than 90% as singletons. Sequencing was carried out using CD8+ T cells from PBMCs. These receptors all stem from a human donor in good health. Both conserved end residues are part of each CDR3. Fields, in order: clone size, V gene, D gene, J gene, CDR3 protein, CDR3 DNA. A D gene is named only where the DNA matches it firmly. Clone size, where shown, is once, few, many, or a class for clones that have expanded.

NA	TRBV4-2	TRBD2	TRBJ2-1	CASSQHRGDTGNEQFF	TGTGCCAGCAGCCAGCATCGGGGGGATACGGGCAATGAGCAGTTCTTC
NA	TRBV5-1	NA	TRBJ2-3	CASSLAGAQGIDTQYF	TGCGCCAGCAGCTTGGCCGGAGCTCAGGGAATAGATACGCAGTATTTT
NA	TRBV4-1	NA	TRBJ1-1	CASSQDRSGNTEAFF	TGCGCCAGCAGCCAAGATCGCAGCGGAAACACTGAAGCTTTCTTT
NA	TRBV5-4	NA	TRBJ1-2	CASSFGLNYGYTF	TGTGCCAGCAGCTTTGGGCTGAACTATGGCTACACCTTC
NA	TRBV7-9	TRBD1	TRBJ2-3	CASSSTGTVYTDTQYF	TGTGCCAGCAGTTCTACCGGGACAGTCTACACAGATACGCAGTATTTT
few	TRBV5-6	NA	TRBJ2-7	CASSPGYDEQYF	TGTGCCAGCAGCCCGGGATACGACGAGCAGTACTTC
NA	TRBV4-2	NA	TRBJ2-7	CASSQGQQLYEQYF	TGTGCCAGCAGCCAAGGGCAACAGCTATACGAGCAGTACTTC
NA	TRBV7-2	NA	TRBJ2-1	CALALGGGTYNEQFF	TGTGCCTTAGCCCTCGGCGGGGGCACCTACAATGAGCAGTTCTTC
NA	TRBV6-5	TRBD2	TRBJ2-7	CASSSIGGDEQYF	TGTGCCAGCAGTTCCATCGGGGGGGACGAGCAGTACTTC
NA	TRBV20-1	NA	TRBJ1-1	CSAPSRNTEAFF	TGCAGTGCTCCGTCTCGGAACACTGAAGCTTTCTTT
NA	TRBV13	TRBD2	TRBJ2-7	CASSSAGGLSREQYF	TGTGCCAGCAGCTCCGCGGGGGGCCTATCGAGAGAGCAGTACTTC
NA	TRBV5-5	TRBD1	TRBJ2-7	CASSPRVGPTGDYEQYF	TGTGCCAGCAGCCCCAGGGTGGGACCTACAGGGGACTACGAGCAGTACTTC
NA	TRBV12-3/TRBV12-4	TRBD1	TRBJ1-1	CASSPGQVEAFF	TGTGCCAGCAGCCCGGGACAGGTTGAAGCTTTCTTT
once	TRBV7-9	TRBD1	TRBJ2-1	CASSPLGQGENEQFF	TGTGCCAGCAGCCCGTTGGGACAGGGGGAAAATGAGCAGTTCTTC
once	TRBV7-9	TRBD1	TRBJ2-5	CASSLAQDRAREETQYF	TGTGCCAGCAGCTTAGCGCAAGACAGGGCCAGGGAGGAGACCCAGTACTTC
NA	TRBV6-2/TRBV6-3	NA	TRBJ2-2	CASSLPSGSTGELFF	TGTGCCAGCAGCCTACCGTCCGGGAGCACCGGGGAGCTGTTTTTT
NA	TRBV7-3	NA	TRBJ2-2	CASSLTGERGDTGELFF	TGTGCCAGCAGCTTAACCGGTGAAAGGGGGGACACCGGGGAGCTGTTTTTT
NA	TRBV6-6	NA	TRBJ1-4	CASGSLSNEKLFF	TGTGCCAGCGGCAGCCTAAGTAATGAAAAACTGTTTTTT
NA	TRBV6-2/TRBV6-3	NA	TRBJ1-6	CASSTGTRNSPLHF	TGTGCCAGCAGCACCGGGACACGCAATTCACCCCTCCACTTT
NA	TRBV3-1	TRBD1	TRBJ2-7	CASSQNTGTGEGRPYEQYF	TGTGCCAGCAGCCAAAATACCGGGACAGGGGAAGGAAGGCCCTACGAGCAGTACTTC
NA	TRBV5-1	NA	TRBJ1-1	CASSVSQGVPEAFF	TGCGCCAGCAGCGTGAGCCAAGGTGTCCCTGAAGCTTTCTTT
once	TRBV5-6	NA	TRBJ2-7	CASSLVDSTQQYF	TGTGCCAGCAGCTTGGTGGATAGTACACAGCAGTACTTC
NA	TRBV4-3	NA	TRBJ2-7	CASSQDSTQGHEQYF	TGCGCCAGCAGCCAAGATAGTACCCAGGGACACGAGCAGTACTTC
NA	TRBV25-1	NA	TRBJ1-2	CASSAGPAVGYTF	TGTGCCAGCAGTGCCGGGCCAGCGGTTGGCTACACCTTC
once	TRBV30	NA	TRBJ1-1	CAWSVLGNTEAFF	TGTGCCTGGAGTGTACTCGGGAACACTGAAGCTTTCTTT
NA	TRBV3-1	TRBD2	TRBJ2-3	CASSPRTSTTDTQYF	TGTGCCAGCAGCCCTCGGACTAGCACCACAGATACGCAGTATTTT
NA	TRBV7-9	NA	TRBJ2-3	CASSQGAVSTDTQYF	TGTGCCAGCAGCCAAGGAGCGGTTAGCACAGATACGCAGTATTTT
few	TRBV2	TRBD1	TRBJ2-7	CASSEGTGMTYEQYF	TGTGCCAGCAGTGAAGGGACAGGGATGACCTACGAGCAGTACTTC
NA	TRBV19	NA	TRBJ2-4	CASSGGKNIQYF	TGTGCCAGTAGTGGCGGCAAAAACATTCAGTACTTC
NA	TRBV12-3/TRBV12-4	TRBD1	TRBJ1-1	CASSSSDRVDEAFF	TGTGCCAGCAGTTCCTCGGACAGGGTCGATGAAGCTTTCTTT
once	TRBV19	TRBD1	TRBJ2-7	CASSAGTGVYEQYF	TGTGCCAGTAGTGCCGGGACAGGGGTCTACGAGCAGTACTTC
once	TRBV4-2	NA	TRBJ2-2	CASSQEWTLVGGEPFF	TGTGCCAGCAGCCAAGAATGGACGCTCGTTGGCGGGGAGCCGTTTTTT
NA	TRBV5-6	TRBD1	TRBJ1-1	CASSFGQATEAFF	TGTGCCAGCAGTTTTGGACAGGCCACTGAAGCTTTCTTT
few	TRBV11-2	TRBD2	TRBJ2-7	CASSPRTPLLAGGLVYFYEQYF	TGTGCCAGCAGCCCCCGAACCCCCCTACTAGCGGGGGGGCTAGTTTATTTCTACGAGCAGTACTTC
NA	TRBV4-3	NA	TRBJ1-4	CASSQDPRANEKLFF	TGCGCCAGCAGCCAAGATCCGAGAGCCAATGAAAAACTGTTTTTT
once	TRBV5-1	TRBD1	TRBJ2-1	CASRPGTGTYNEQFF	TGCGCCAGCAGACCCGGGACAGGGACCTACAATGAGCAGTTCTTC
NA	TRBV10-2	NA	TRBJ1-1	CASSEGLTEAFF	TGCGCCAGCAGTGAGGGGCTTACTGAAGCTTTCTTT
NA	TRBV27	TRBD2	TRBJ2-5	CASSASPSGGAGEETQYF	TGTGCCAGCAGTGCGTCCCCTAGCGGGGGGGCCGGGGAAGAGACCCAGTACTTC
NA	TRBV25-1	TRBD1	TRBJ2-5	CASSVPTGGKMGETQYF	TGTGCCAGCAGTGTTCCCACAGGGGGCAAAATGGGAGAGACCCAGTACTTC
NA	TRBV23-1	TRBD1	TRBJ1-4	CASSQIRTGRFRLTNEKLFF	TGCGCCAGCAGTCAAATACGGACAGGGCGGTTTAGGCTGACTAATGAAAAACTGTTTTTT
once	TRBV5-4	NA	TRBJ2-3	CASSLPLWRGGNTDTQYF	NA
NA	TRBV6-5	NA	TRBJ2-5	CASSYGTPPETQYF	TGTGCCAGCAGTTACGGAACACCTCCCGAGACCCAGTACTTC
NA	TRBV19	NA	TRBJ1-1	CASSIDPGAALQAFF	TGTGCCAGTAGTATAGATCCGGGGGCGGCTCTCCAAGCTTTCTTT
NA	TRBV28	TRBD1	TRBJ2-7	CASSPAGQGNYEQYF	TGTGCCAGCAGCCCCGCGGGACAGGGGAATTACGAGCAGTACTTC
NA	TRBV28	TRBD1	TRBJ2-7	CASRIQGAPPYEQYF	TGTGCCAGCAGAATACAGGGGGCCCCCCCCTACGAGCAGTACTTC
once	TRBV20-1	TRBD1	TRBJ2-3	CSARPYVTGERSTDTQYF	TGCAGTGCTAGACCTTACGTGACAGGGGAGCGGAGCACAGATACGCAGTATTTT
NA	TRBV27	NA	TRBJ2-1	CASSSRQSSYNEQFF	TGTGCCAGCAGTTCACGACAGAGCTCCTACAATGAGCAGTTCTTC
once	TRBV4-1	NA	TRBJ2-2	CASSQEIAGNAGELFF	TGCGCCAGCAGCCAAGAAATAGCAGGGAACGCCGGGGAGCTGTTTTTT
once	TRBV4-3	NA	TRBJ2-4	CASSPRSGGENIQYF	TGCGCCAGCAGCCCCCGGTCTGGTGGGGAAAACATTCAGTACTTC
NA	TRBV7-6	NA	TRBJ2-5	CASSLYGQAFQETQYF	TGTGCCAGCAGCTTATATGGGCAGGCTTTCCAAGAGACCCAGTACTTC
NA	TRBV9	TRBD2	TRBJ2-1	CASSVSGAQGNEQFF	TGTGCCAGCAGCGTTAGCGGGGCTCAAGGGAATGAGCAGTTCTTC
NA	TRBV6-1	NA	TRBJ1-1	CASRTGNTEAFF	TGTGCCAGCAGGACAGGGAACACTGAAGCTTTCTTT
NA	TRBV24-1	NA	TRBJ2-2	CATAEFTGELFF	TGTGCCACCGCAGAATTCACCGGGGAGCTGTTTTTT
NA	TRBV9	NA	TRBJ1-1	CASSVGPNTEAFF	TGTGCCAGCAGCGTAGGCCCGAACACTGAAGCTTTCTTT
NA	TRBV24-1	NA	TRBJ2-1	CATSDLAKGLDEQFF	TGTGCCACCAGTGATCTCGCCAAAGGGTTGGATGAGCAGTTCTTC
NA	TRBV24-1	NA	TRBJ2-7	CATRRWRANSYEQYF	TGTGCCACCCGTCGGTGGAGGGCGAATTCCTACGAGCAGTACTTC
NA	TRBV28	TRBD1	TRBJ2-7	CASLTPTGGRYEQYF	TGTGCCAGCCTAACCCCGACAGGGGGCAGGTACGAGCAGTACTTC